This record covers a single TCR beta chain. Its specificity is not known. This record comes from a study of OX40 agonist ivuxolimab in advanced cancers. Study-wide results and caveats: Averaged across samples, CD8+ T cells carried more expanded clones than CD4+ did.

The CDR3 extends over 15 amino acids. Per the germline V gene, CDR1 is MNHEY and CDR2 is SMNVEV (reference sequence). V trimming: 5 bases; J trimming: 4 bases; junction bases outside the gene matches: 7. Clones were sequenced by immunoSEQ multiplex PCR, and TCRdb holds only the in-frame ones, with some missing. The table shows under 20,000 clones, with 72% occurring only once. V gene TRBV27 combines with J gene TRBJ1-1; 10 bases fit TRBD1. The source material was CD4+ or CD8+ T cells sorted from blood, sampled in a trial of the OX40 agonist ivuxolimab. The sequence was collected from an adult with an advanced solid tumor such as melanoma, head and neck, liver or kidney cancer. The CDR3 sequence is CASSATGGRSTEAFF. The CDR3 bases are TGTGCCAGCAGTGCGACAGGGGGCCGGAGCACTGAAGCTTTCTTT.